The present entry profiles one TCR beta chain with its context. Its antigen remains unknown. In the PCR, 60 Vbeta and 13 Jbeta primers were used. Here immunoSEQ multiplex PCR was the method, and the copy in TCRdb shows in-frame clones only, minus some. The table shows roughly 140,000 clones, with 80% occurring only once. The data stem from a study of cytomegalovirus exposure and HLA in healthy donors. CDR1 and CDR2 from the germline V gene are MDHEN and SYDVKM. V lost 1 base to trimming and J lost 5 bases, with 5 bases between them. The CDR3 runs 13 residues. Study results and caveats: After further analysis at a later stage, 16,951 TCR beta sequences were associated with HLA alleles at 0.05 false discovery rate. Reportedly, TCR beta sequences accurately predicted HLA-A and HLA-B alleles in most subjects.

The source of this sequence is a male donor in good health and CMV-seronegative. Sequencing was done on a sample of PBMCs. This chain connects TRBV28 to TRBJ2-2; no reliable D call. The CDR3 DNA sequence: TGTGCCAGCAGTTTATATCGGACCGGGGAGCTGTTTTTT. This gives the protein CASSLYRTGELFF. The full variable domain, completed using reference TRBV28 and TRBJ2-2, is DVKVTQSSRYLVKRTGEKVFLECVQDMDHENMFWYRQDPGLGLRLIYFSYDVKMKEKGDIPEGYSVSREKKERFSLILESASTNQTSMYLCASSLYRTGELFFGEGSRLTVL.